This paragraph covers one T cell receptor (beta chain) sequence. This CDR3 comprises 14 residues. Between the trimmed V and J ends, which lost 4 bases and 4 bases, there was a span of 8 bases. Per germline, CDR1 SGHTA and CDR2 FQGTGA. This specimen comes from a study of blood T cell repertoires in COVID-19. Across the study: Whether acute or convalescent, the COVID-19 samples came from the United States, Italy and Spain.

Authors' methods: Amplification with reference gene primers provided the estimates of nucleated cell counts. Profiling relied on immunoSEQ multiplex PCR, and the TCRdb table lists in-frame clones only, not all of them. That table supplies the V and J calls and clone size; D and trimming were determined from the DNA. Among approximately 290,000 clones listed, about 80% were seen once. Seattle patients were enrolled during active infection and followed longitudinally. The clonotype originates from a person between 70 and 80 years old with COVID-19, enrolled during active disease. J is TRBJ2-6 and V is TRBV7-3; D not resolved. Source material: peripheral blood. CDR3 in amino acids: CASSSSIGANVLTF. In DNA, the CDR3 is TGTGCCAGCAGCTCTAGTATAGGGGCCAACGTCCTGACTTTC. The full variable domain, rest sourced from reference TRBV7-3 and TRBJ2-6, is GAGVSQTPSNKVTEKGKYVELRCDPISGHTALYWYRQSLGQGPEFLIYFQGTGAADDSGLPNDRFFAVRPEGSVSTLKIQRTERGDSAVYLCASSSSIGANVLTFGAGSRLTVL.